These 19 T cell receptor beta chains were all obtained from the same sample, sequenced in a study of OX40 agonist ivuxolimab in advanced cancers. Assay used: immunoSEQ multiplex PCR; TCRdb lists only in-frame clones, some missing. The table lists fewer than 100,000 clones, about 88% of them singletons. Sequencing was performed on CD4+ or CD8+ T cells sorted from blood, taken in a trial of the OX40 agonist ivuxolimab. The source is an adult with an advanced solid tumor such as melanoma, head and neck, liver or kidney cancer.

V gene TRBV25-1 combines with J gene TRBJ2-1; no reliable D call. Looked up from germline, CDR1 is MGHDK and CDR2 is SYGVNS. With 6 bases removed from V and 0 bases from J, the gap between germline ends came to 6 bases. The CDR3 is 13 amino acids. The CDR3: CASRRSSYNEQFF. DNA for the CDR3: TGTGCCAGCAGAAGAAGCTCCTACAATGAGCAGTTCTTC. Together with reference TRBV25-1 and TRBJ2-1, the CDR3 gives the full variable domain: EADIYQTPRYLVIGTGKKITLECSQTMGHDKMYWYQQDPGMELHLIHYSYGVNSTEKGDLSSESTVSRIRTEHFPLTLESARPSHTSQYLCASRRSSYNEQFFGPGTRLTVL.

The chain employs TRBV7-8 and TRBJ2-6; 11 bases are shared with TRBD2. V dropped 5 bases and J dropped 2; count of bases not matched to a gene: 20. CDR1 is SGHVS, CDR2 FQNEAQ, per germline. This CDR3 is 22 amino acids long. CDR3 in DNA: TGTGCCAGCAGCAAAACCTATAGGGGGCCACTAGCGGGAGAAGCTGGGGCCAACGTCCTGACTTTC. Protein sequence: CASSKTYRGPLAGEAGANVLTF.

The chain has TRBV11-3 and TRBJ2-2, with D perhaps TRBD1 (5 bases). V lost 5 bases and J lost 5, with 9 bases in between. This CDR3 region has 13 residues. Germline V gene data show CDR1 as SGHNT and CDR2 as YENEEA. The DNA of the CDR3 is TGTGCCAGCAGCCTAGGGGTAACCGGGGAGCTGTTTTTT. Encoded protein: CASSLGVTGELFF.

The gene calls are TRBV10-3 and TRBJ2-1; 15 nucleotides align to TRBD2. V was clipped by 6 bases and J by 4 bases; unmatched bases: 16. The germline gives CDR1 ENHRY, CDR2 SYGVKD. The CDR3 loop spans 20 amino acids. CDR3 residues: CAIRPTPGLAGGMGYNEQFF. The CDR3 DNA is TGTGCCATCAGACCAACTCCGGGACTAGCGGGGGGTATGGGGTACAATGAGCAGTTCTTC.

The CDR3 DNA sequence: TGTGCCAGCAGTTTGTATGACACCCCTAACTATGGCTACACCTTC. This sequence encodes CASSLYDTPNYGYTF. V is TRBV27 and J is TRBJ1-2, with D unresolved. Trimming stripped 3 bases from V and 0 bases from J, with 11 bases between. The CDR3 extends over 15 amino acids. Germline V gene sequence: CDR1 MNHEY, CDR2 SMNVEV (reference sequence).

This rearrangement joins TRBV4-1 to TRBJ2-2, with D maybe TRBD2 (5 bases). Trimming removed 0 bases at V and 5 bases at J, with 10 bases between. This CDR3 is built from 15 residues. Germline-derived CDR1 and CDR2 are MGHRA and YSYEKL. Here the CDR3 DNA reads TGCGCCAGCAGCCAAGAAGGCGCGGGTACCGGGGAGCTGTTTTTT. It translates to CASSQEGAGTGELFF.

The V gene is TRBV19, the J gene TRBJ2-2; TRBD2 matches 11 bases. Trimming cost V 4 bases and J 7 bases; bases outside gene matches: 5. Germline V CDR1 and CDR2: LNHDA, SQIVND (reference sequence). This CDR3 region has 15 residues. CDR3 region: CASSNGLAGGGELFF. CDR3 DNA: TGTGCCAGTAGTAACGGACTAGCGGGCGGCGGGGAGCTGTTTTTT.

The chain joins TRBV23-1 to TRBJ1-1; D possibly corresponds to TRBD1 (6 bases). TRBV23-1 is given ORF status, its function remaining uncertain. V lost 0 bases and J lost 7, with 18 bases in between. The CDR3 spans 16 residues. This CDR3 is CASSQSMGGPSLEAFF. The CDR3 DNA sequence: TGCGCCAGCAGTCAATCTATGGGGGGCCCGTCCCTTGAAGCTTTCTTT.

The chain is built from TRBV7-2 and TRBJ1-5, with 8 bases aligning to TRBD1. The V gene end was trimmed by 5 bases and the J gene end by 6 bases; junction bases not matched to a gene: 6. Germline V gene data show CDR1 as SGHTA and CDR2 as FQGNSA. The CDR3 is made up of 14 amino acids. The CDR3 here is CASSGDRPGQPQHF. DNA of the CDR3: TGTGCCAGCAGCGGGGACAGGCCCGGTCAGCCCCAGCATTTT. The complete variable domain, with remaining parts taken from reference TRBV7-2 and TRBJ1-5, reads GAGVSQSPSNKVTEKGKDVELRCDPISGHTALYWYRQSLGQGLEFLIYFQGNSAPDKSGLPSDRFSAERTGGSVSTLTIQRTQQEDSAVYLCASSGDRPGQPQHFGDGTRLSIL.

J is TRBJ2-5 and V is TRBV28; the D gene is possibly TRBD1 (6 bases). There are 16 residues in the CDR3. The germline CDR1 and CDR2 sequences are MDHEN and SYDVKM. V lost 1 base and J 1 base, leaving 13 bases between the germline ends. CDR3 sequence (DNA): TGTGCCAGCAGTTTATCCTTTACAGGGATCCAAGAGACCCAGTACTTC. Its protein product is CASSLSFTGIQETQYF.

The chain employs TRBV30 and TRBJ1-2; a possible D gene is TRBD1 (6 bases). The CDR3 spans 12 residues. The germline CDR1 and CDR2 sequences are GTSNPN and SVGIG (reference sequence). Trimming removed 4 bases at V and 7 bases at J, with 13 bases between. The CDR3: CAWNSQGGGYTF. The CDR3 nucleotides are TGTGCCTGGAACTCTCAAGGGGGTGGCTACACCTTC. The full variable domain, rest sourced from reference TRBV30 and TRBJ1-2, is SQTIHQWPATLVQPVGSPLSLECTVEGTSNPNLYWYRQAAGRGLQLLFYSVGIGQISSEVPQNLSASRPQDRQFILSSKKLLLSDSGFYLCAWNSQGGGYTFGSGTRLTVV.

This chain connects TRBV6-1 to TRBJ1-1; D possibly corresponds to TRBD1 (6 bases). V was pared by 8 bases and J by 10 bases, with 23 bases between. This CDR3 has 14 residues. In germline, CDR1 is MNHNS, CDR2 SASEGT. This CDR3 reads CASVRGRAAWGAFF. The CDR3 DNA reads as TGTGCCAGCGTGAGGGGGAGAGCGGCCTGGGGAGCTTTCTTT.

This chain joins TRBV15 and TRBJ2-7; D is ambiguous. The V and J ends lost 2 bases and 1 base respectively, with 15 bases between them. Germline V lookup: CDR1 LNHNV, CDR2 YYDKDF (reference sequence). There are 16 residues in the CDR3. The DNA of the CDR3 is TGTGCCACCAGCAGAAGAGACGGGTATACGTCCTACGAGCAGTACTTC. It codes for CATSRRDGYTSYEQYF.

The genes are TRBV4-3 and TRBJ2-7; perhaps TRBD1 as D (5 bases). V was clipped by 1 base and J by 0 bases, with 16 bases between them. Germline values: CDR1 LGHNA, CDR2 YSLEER. CDR3 length: 17 residues. Here the CDR3 reads CASSQGVGLRSSYEQYF. The CDR3, as DNA: TGCGCCAGCAGCCAAGGGGTGGGGCTACGCAGCTCCTACGAGCAGTACTTC.

The rearrangement uses TRBV5-1 and TRBJ2-1; D tentatively reads TRBD1 or TRBD2 (5 bases each). V was clipped by 0 bases and J by 7 bases, with 14 bases between them. The CDR3 covers 15 residues. The germline V gene has CDR1 SGHRS and CDR2 YFSETQ. The CDR3 DNA reads TGCGCCAGCAGCTTGGCTCCCGGGGCGGGTAATGAGCAGTTCTTC. Protein sequence: CASSLAPGAGNEQFF. The whole variable domain, remainder taken from reference TRBV5-1 and TRBJ2-1, is KAGVTQTPRYLIKTRGQQVTLSCSPISGHRSVSWYQQTPGQGLQFLFEYFSETQRNKGNFPGRFSGRQFSNSRSEMNVSTLELGDSALYLCASSLAPGAGNEQFFGPGTRLTVL.

The chain joins TRBV4-2 to TRBJ2-3, with D perhaps TRBD2 (6 bases). Trimming took off 4 bases at V and 2 bases at J, with 13 bases between the two ends. Per the germline V gene, CDR1 is LGHNA and CDR2 is YNFKEQ. The CDR3 contains 15 residues. As DNA, the CDR3 is TGTGCCAGCAGCCTCCAAGGCGGGAACACAGATACGCAGTATTTT. This codes for CASSLQGGNTDTQYF.

V usage is TRBV4-2 and J usage is TRBJ2-5; D gene uncertain. Trimming shortened V by 0 bases and J by 1 base, and 18 bases separated the two germline ends. This CDR3 is built from 18 residues. In germline, CDR1 is LGHNA, CDR2 YNFKEQ. The CDR3 region is CASSQDWSPSYPQETQYF. The CDR3 DNA follows: TGTGCCAGCAGCCAAGATTGGTCCCCCTCCTATCCCCAAGAGACCCAGTACTTC.

The rearrangement links TRBV27 to TRBJ2-2, with D tentatively TRBD1 or TRBD2 (5 bases each). The V gene lost 5 bases and the J gene lost 4 bases, with 17 bases spanning the gap. The germline V gene has CDR1 MNHEY and CDR2 SMNVEV (reference sequence). The CDR3 has 16 amino acids. The chain's CDR3 is CASSRPGPRSTGELFF. CDR3 bases: TGTGCCAGCAGTCGCCCGGGGCCCCGGAGCACCGGGGAGCTGTTTTTT.

This clone turned up a few times. This chain uses TRBV9 with TRBJ1-4; D not resolved. The V end lost 4 bases, the J end lost 0 bases, and 13 bases lay between the germline ends. This CDR3 has 16 residues. Germline assignment: CDR1 SGDLS and CDR2 YYNGEE. The CDR3 spells CASSLGFIATNEKLFF. The DNA for the CDR3 is TGTGCCAGCAGCCTGGGATTTATTGCAACTAATGAAAAACTGTTTTTT.